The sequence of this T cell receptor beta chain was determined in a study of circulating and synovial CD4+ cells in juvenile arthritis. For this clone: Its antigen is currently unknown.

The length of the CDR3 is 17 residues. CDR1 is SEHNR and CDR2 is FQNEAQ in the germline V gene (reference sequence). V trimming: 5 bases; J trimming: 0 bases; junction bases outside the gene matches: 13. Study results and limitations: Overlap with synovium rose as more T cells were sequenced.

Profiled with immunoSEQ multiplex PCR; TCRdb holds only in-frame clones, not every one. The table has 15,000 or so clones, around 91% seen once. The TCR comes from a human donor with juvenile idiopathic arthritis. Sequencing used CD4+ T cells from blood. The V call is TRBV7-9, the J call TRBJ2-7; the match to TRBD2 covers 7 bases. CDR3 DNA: TGTGCCAGCAGCGCGCCCCGGGGGGACCCCGGCTCCTACGAGCAGTACTTC. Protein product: CASSAPRGDPGSYEQYF.